This T cell receptor beta chain was found in a study of blood T cell repertoires in COVID-19. Study at large: The origin of the acute and convalescent COVID-19 samples was the United States, Italy and Spain.

CDR3 length: 16 residues. V gave up 2 bases and J gave up 5 bases; unmatched junction bases: 8. The germline V gene encodes CDR1 ENHRY and CDR2 SYGVKD. Recruits, aged roughly 18 to 89 years, lived in approximately 26 US areas. Original methodology: Counts of nucleated cells, estimated from reference gene primer amplification, were obtained. Profiling relied on immunoSEQ multiplex PCR, and the TCRdb table lists in-frame clones only, not all of them. V, J and clone size reflect that table, while D and trimming were determined from the DNA. The table has around 400,000 clones, about 88% seen once. Material: PBMCs or T cells enriched from blood (not recorded which). The chain recombines TRBV10-3 with TRBJ2-3; 9 bases match TRBD2. The sequence came from a woman younger than 30 who had been exposed to COVID-19. CDR3 sequence reads: CAISEGSGGTRDTQYF. The CDR3 nucleotides read TGTGCCATCAGTGAGGGAAGCGGGGGGACTCGAGATACGCAGTATTTT.